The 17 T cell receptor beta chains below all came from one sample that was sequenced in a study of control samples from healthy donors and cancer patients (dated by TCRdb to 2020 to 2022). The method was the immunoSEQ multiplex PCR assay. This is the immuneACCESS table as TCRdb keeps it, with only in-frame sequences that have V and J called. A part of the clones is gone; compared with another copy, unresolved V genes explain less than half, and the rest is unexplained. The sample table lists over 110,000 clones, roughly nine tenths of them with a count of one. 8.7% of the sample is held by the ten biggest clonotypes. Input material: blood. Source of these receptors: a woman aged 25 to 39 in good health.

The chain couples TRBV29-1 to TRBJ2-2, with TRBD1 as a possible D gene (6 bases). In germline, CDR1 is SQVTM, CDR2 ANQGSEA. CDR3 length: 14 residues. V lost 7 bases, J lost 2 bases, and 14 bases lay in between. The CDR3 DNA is TGCAGCGCTGTAGGACAGATCAACACCGGGGAGCTGTTTTTT. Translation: CSAVGQINTGELFF.

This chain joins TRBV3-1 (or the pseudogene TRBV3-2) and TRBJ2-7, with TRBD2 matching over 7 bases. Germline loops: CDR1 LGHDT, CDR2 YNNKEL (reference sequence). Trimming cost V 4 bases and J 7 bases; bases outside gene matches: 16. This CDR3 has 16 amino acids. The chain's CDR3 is CASSPPADSGRLEQYF. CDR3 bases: TGTGCCAGCAGCCCGCCCGCGGATAGCGGGCGGCTAGAGCAGTACTTC.

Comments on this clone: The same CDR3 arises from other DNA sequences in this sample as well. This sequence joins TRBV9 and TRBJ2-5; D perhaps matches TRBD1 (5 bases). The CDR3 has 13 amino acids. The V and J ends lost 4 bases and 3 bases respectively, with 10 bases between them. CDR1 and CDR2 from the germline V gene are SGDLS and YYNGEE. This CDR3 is CASSLGPEETQYF. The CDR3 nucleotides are TGTGCCAGCAGCCTGGGGCCAGAAGAGACCCAGTACTTC.

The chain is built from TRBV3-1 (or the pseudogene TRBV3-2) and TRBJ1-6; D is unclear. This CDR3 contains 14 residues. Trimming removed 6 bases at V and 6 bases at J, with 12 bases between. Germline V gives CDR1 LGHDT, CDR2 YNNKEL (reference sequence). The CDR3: CASRKTGLNSPLHF. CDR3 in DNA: TGTGCCAGCAGGAAGACGGGCCTTAATTCACCCCTCCACTTT.

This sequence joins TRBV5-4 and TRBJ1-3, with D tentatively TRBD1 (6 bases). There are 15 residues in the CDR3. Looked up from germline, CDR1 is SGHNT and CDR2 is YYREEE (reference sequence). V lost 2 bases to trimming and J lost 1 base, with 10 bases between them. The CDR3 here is CASSFKGGSGNTIYF. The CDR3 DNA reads TGTGCCAGCAGCTTCAAAGGGGGATCTGGAAACACCATATATTTT.

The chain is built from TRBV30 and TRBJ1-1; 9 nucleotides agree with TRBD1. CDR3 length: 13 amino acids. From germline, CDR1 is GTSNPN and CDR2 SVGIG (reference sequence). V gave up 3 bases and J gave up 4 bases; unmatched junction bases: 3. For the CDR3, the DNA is TGTGCCTGGAGCCTGGACAGGGGCACTGAAGCTTTCTTT. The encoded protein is CAWSLDRGTEAFF.

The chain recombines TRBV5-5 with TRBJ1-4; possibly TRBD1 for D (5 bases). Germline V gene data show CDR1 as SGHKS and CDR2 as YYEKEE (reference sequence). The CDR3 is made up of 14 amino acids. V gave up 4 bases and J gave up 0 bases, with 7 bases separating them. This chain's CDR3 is CASSRQTTNEKLFF. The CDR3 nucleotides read TGTGCCAGCAGCAGACAGACAACTAATGAAAAACTGTTTTTT.

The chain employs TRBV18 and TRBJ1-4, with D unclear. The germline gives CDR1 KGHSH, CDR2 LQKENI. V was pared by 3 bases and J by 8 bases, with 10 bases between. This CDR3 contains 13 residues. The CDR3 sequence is CASSPSIGEKLFF. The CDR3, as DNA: TGTGCCAGCTCACCGTCGATAGGGGAAAAACTGTTTTTT.

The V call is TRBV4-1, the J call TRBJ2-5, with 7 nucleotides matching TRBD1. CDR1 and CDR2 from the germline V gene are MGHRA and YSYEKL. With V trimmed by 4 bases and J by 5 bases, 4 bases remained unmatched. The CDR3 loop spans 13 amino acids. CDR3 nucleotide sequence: TGCGCCAGCAGCCTACAGGGGACGGAGACCCAGTACTTC. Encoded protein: CASSLQGTETQYF.

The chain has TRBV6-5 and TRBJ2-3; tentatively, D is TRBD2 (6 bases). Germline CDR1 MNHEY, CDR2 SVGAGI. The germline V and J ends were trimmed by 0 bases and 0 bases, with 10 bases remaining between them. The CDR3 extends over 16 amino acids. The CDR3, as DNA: TGTGCCAGCAGTTACTCCGGGACTCTAAGCACAGATACGCAGTATTTT. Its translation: CASSYSGTLSTDTQYF.

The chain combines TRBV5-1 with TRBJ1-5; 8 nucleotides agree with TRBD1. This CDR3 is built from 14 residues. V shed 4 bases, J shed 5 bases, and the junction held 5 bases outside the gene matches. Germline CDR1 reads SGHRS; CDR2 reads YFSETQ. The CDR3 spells CASSTGGQDQPQHF. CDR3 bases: TGCGCCAGCAGCACCGGGGGACAGGATCAGCCCCAGCATTTT.

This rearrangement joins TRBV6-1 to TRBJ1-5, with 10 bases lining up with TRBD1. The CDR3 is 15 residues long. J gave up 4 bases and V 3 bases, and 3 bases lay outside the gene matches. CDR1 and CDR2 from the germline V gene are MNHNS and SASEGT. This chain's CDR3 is CASSEGQGINQPQHF. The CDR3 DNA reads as TGTGCCAGCAGTGAGGGACAGGGGATAAATCAGCCCCAGCATTTT.

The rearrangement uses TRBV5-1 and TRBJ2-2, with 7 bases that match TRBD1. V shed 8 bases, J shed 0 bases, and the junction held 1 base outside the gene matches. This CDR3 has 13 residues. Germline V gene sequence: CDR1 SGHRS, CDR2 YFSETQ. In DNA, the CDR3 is TGCGCCAGTACAGGGGCGAACACCGGGGAGCTGTTTTTT. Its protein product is CASTGANTGELFF.

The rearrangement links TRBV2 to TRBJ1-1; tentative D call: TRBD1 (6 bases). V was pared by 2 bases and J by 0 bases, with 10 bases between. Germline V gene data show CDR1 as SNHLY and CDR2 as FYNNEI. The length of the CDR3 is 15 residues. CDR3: CASSEQDSMNTEAFF. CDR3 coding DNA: TGTGCCAGCAGTGAACAGGACAGCATGAACACTGAAGCTTTCTTT.

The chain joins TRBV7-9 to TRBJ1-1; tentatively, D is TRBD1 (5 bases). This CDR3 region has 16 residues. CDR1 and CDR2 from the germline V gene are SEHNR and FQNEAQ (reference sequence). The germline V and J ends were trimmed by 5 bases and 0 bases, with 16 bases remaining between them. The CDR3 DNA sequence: TGTGCCAGCAGCCCCGACAGTGAGGGGTTGAACACTGAAGCTTTCTTT. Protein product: CASSPDSEGLNTEAFF.

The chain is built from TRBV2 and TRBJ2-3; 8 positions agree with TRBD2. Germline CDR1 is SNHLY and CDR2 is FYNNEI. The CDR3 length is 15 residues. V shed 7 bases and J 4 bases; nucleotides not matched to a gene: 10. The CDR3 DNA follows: TGTGCCAGCATCCCTAGGACTAGCACAGCAGATACGCAGTATTTT. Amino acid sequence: CASIPRTSTADTQYF.

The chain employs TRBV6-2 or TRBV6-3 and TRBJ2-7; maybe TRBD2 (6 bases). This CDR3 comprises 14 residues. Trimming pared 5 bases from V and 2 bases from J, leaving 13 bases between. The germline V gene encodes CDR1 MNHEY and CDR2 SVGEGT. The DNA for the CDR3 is TGTGCCAGCAGTACCGGGACTCAGACCTACGAGCAGTACTTC. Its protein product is CASSTGTQTYEQYF.